The 9 T cell receptor beta chains reported below all come from one sample, sequenced in a study of blood T cell repertoires in COVID-19 (dated by TCRdb to the early 2020s). Receptor libraries were prepared by the immunoSEQ multiplex PCR assay. TCRdb mirrors the immuneACCESS table, restricted to in-frame sequences. Some clones are absent from its copies; in checked studies, under half trace to an unresolved V gene, and the reason for the others is unknown. For this sample there are about 160,000 clones; roughly 84% appear just once. The ten biggest clones cover 14% of the sample. The sequenced sample consisted of peripheral blood. These receptors were collected from a young man with active or convalescent COVID-19.

The rearrangement uses TRBV4-2 and TRBJ1-2; 8 nucleotides agree with TRBD1. Germline trimming cut 0 bases from V and 2 bases from J; bases unmatched to any gene: 5. The CDR3 has 16 amino acids. CDR1 LGHNA and CDR2 YNFKEQ come from the germline V gene. The CDR3 sequence: CASSQDQQGGNYGYTF. CDR3 DNA: TGTGCCAGCAGCCAAGATCAACAGGGGGGAAACTATGGCTACACCTTC.

The V gene is TRBV28, the J gene TRBJ1-1; 9 bases fit TRBD1. Per the germline V gene, CDR1 is MDHEN and CDR2 is SYDVKM. The CDR3 runs to 16 residues. J was trimmed by 0 bases and V by 5 bases; bases with no gene match: 7. Here the CDR3 reads CASSPSGQGVNTEAFF. DNA of the CDR3: TGTGCCAGCAGTCCCTCGGGACAGGGAGTGAACACTGAAGCTTTCTTT.

The rearrangement joins TRBV5-1 to TRBJ2-3, with D perhaps TRBD1 (6 bases). CDR3 length equals 16 residues. V gave up 2 bases and J gave up 2 bases, with 15 bases separating them. In germline, CDR1 is SGHRS, CDR2 YFSETQ. The CDR3 nucleotides read TGCGCCAGCAGCTTAACAGGGTGGGAATACACAGATACGCAGTATTTT. Protein product: CASSLTGWEYTDTQYF.

The V call is TRBV25-1, the J call TRBJ1-1, with 12 positions matching TRBD1. The CDR3 contains 14 residues. Per the germline V gene, CDR1 is MGHDK and CDR2 is SYGVNS. The V gene end was trimmed by 5 bases and the J gene end by 6 bases; junction bases not matched to a gene: 4. In DNA, the CDR3 is TGTGCCAGCAGTCCAGGGACAGGGGGCTCTGAAGCTTTCTTT. Residues: CASSPGTGGSEAFF. Looking up the rest from reference TRBV25-1 and TRBJ1-1 gives the full variable domain: EADIYQTPRYLVIGTGKKITLECSQTMGHDKMYWYQQDPGMELHLIHYSYGVNSTEKGDLSSESTVSRIRTEHFPLTLESARPSHTSQYLCASSPGTGGSEAFFGQGTRLTVV.

This clone has only one observation. The rearrangement links TRBV27 to TRBJ2-7, with TRBD2 identical over 7 bases. V shed 1 base and J 4 bases; nucleotides not matched to a gene: 10. The V gene's germline CDR1 is MNHEY and CDR2 SMNVEV (reference sequence). The CDR3 sequence is 16 residues long. The CDR3: CASSLFVASGKYEQYF. CDR3 nucleotides: TGTGCCAGCAGTTTATTTGTGGCTAGCGGAAAATACGAGCAGTACTTC.

In nucleotides, the CDR3 is TGTGCCAGCAGCACCGGGACAGGGGGCAGAAGGGACACTGAAGCTTTCTTT. Its protein is CASSTGTGGRRDTEAFF. The rearrangement uses TRBV21-1 and TRBJ1-1; the D call of TRBD1 is as the table states it, not checked on the DNA. TRBV21-1 is assigned pseudogene status. This CDR3 has 17 amino acids.

V usage is TRBV9 and J usage is TRBJ2-3; TRBD2 aligns across 10 bases. CDR3 length: 16 residues. V shed 0 bases and J 5 bases; nucleotides not matched to a gene: 6. Germline-derived CDR1 and CDR2 are SGDLS and YYNGEE. CDR3 amino acids: CASSVGLAGAKDTQYF. CDR3 in DNA: TGTGCCAGCAGCGTAGGTCTAGCGGGGGCGAAAGATACGCAGTATTTT.

CDR3 sequence: CASSLMASGSGSTQYF. CDR3 in DNA: TGTGCCAGCAGCTTAATGGCTAGCGGGAGCGGCTCGACCCAGTACTTC. The V and J genes are TRBV7-3 and TRBJ2-5; 10 bases line up with TRBD2. This CDR3 region has 16 residues. Germline CDR1 is SGHTA and CDR2 is FQGTGA. Trimming at V came to 1 base and at J to 7 bases, leaving 9 bases not matched to a gene.

The chain carries TRBV3-1 (or the pseudogene TRBV3-2) and TRBJ1-2, with 8 nucleotides matching TRBD1. V shed 0 bases, J shed 7 bases, and the junction held 4 bases outside the gene matches. The CDR3 extends over 14 amino acids. Germline CDR1 reads LGHDT; CDR2 reads YNNKEL (reference sequence). The CDR3 loop reads CASSQDRGTGGYTF. The CDR3 DNA is TGTGCCAGCAGCCAAGATAGGGGGACAGGTGGCTACACCTTC.